This T cell receptor beta chain comes out of a study of T cell responses to AZD1222 COVID-19 vaccine. Study-level background: Timing groups of about 4 and about 12 weeks for second doses were pooled.

Data came from immunoSEQ multiplex PCR; TCRdb stores just in-frame clones and leaves some out. Of around 79,000 clones in the sample, 70% to 90% were seen once. Germline CDR1 DFQATT, CDR2 SNEGSKA (reference sequence). Trimming cost V 3 bases and J 4 bases, with 12 bases left between them. This CDR3 is built from 13 residues. Specimen: peripheral blood, collected on day 0 of AZD1222 vaccination. The sequence was obtained from an adult in good health. The chain is built from TRBV20-1 and TRBJ1-2, with D possibly matching TRBD1 (5 bases). The CDR3 DNA is TGCAGTGCTAGTCGGGGGGTTCTCTATGGCTACACCTTC. Protein sequence: CSASRGVLYGYTF.